The clone carrying this TCR beta chain was seen just once. Deletions cut 3 bases from V and 3 bases from J, with 12 bases between. This CDR3 region has 15 residues. The germline gives CDR1 SGHDT, CDR2 YYEEEE. Study processing details: Reference gene primers were amplified, and this amplification served to estimate nucleated cell counts. TCRdb's copy holds only in-frame clones and misses some; the assay was immunoSEQ multiplex PCR. V and J calls and clone size are copied from that table; D and trimming were computed from the DNA. The sample lists over 100,000 clones, 81% occurring once. This sample is drawn from a study of blood T cell repertoires in COVID-19. Study overall: The origin of the acute and convalescent COVID-19 samples was the United States, Italy and Spain. Sources were T cells, B-cell-depleted T cells, or PBMCs; the material itself was cDNA or gDNA.

The sequence came from a woman aged 55 to 70 with active or convalescent COVID-19. V and J are TRBV5-6 and TRBJ2-2; TRBD1 might be the D (6 bases). Material for sequencing was peripheral blood. Here the CDR3 DNA reads TGTGCCAGCAGCTCCGAGACAGGTTACACCGGGGAGCTGTTTTTT. This encodes CASSSETGYTGELFF.